A single sample gave rise to the 21 T cell receptor beta chains below, sequenced in a study of regulatory T cells in long-lasting Graves disease. In building TCR beta libraries, iRepertoire HTBI primers were used together with Arm-PCR of CDR3 regions. TCRdb fed the multiplex PCR reads into MiXCR, producing one record per CDR3 protein. The sample consists of 500,000 or so distinct CDR3 sequences, about 16% of them appearing once. As to time point: newly diagnosed GD, antithyroid drugs for less than 3 months. PBMC RNA was the source of the TCR library. These data are also associated with another study on T cells in Graves' hyperthyroidism and ophthalmopathy.

This sample comprised peripheral blood mononuclear cells (PBMCs), obtained at new diagnosis, from a patient treated with antithyroid drugs. The source is a woman between 40 and 65 years old with Graves disease.

This clonotype was counted ten times or more. The rearrangement uses TRBV20-1 and TRBJ2-5, with a possible D match to TRBD1 (6 bases). From germline, CDR1 is DFQATT and CDR2 SNEGSKA (reference sequence). This CDR3 contains 12 residues. V was clipped by 6 bases and J by 5 bases, with 13 bases between them. Here the CDR3 reads CSAADSRETQYF. CDR3 in DNA: TGCAGTGCCGCGGACAGTCGCGAGACCCAGTACTTC.

As to this clonotype: A far larger clone differs by one base, so this is likely a read error. This chain links TRBV2 with TRBJ2-4; TRBD1 agrees at 8 bases. The end of the DNA aligns better with TRBJ2-1, so the J call may be wrong. The CDR3 contains 15 residues. Germline CDR1 reads SNHLY; CDR2 reads FYNNEI. The DNA of the CDR3 is TGTGCCAGCAGTGACCCGGACAGGGCTAACTACGAGCAGTTCTTC. As protein: CASSDPDRANYEQFF.

This clonotype was found many times. The CDR3 spells CASGNAGSLEAFF. CDR3 nucleotides: TGTGCCAGCGGAAATGCGGGTTCCCTTGAAGCTTTCTTT. V and J are TRBV28 and TRBJ1-1; no reliable D call. This CDR3 comprises 13 residues. V lost 8 bases, J lost 7 bases, and 17 bases lay in between. Germline-derived CDR1 and CDR2 are MDHEN and SYDVKM.

Worth noting for this clonotype: A much larger clone differs by one base, so this may be a read error. This chain uses TRBV12-3 or TRBV12-4 with TRBJ2-3, with a weak D call TRBD2 (6 bases). The V end lost 2 bases, the J end lost 8 bases, and 20 bases lay between the germline ends. The CDR3 loop spans 16 amino acids. CDR3 nucleotides: TGTGCCAGCAGTTTATACGGGGAGGCCGAGGCTGGTACGCAGTATTTT. Its protein is CASSLYGEAEAGTQYF.

This clonotype was observed many times. The genes are TRBV6-1 and TRBJ1-2, with D uncertain. The CDR3 length is 13 residues. The ends were cut back, 2 bases at V and 5 bases at J, with 9 bases in the middle. Germline V gene data show CDR1 as MNHNS and CDR2 as SASEGT. The CDR3 spells CASSEPRVYGYTF. The CDR3, as DNA: TGTGCCAGCAGTGAACCGCGTGTTTATGGCTACACCTTC.

Concerning this clonotype itself: This may come from a read error, since a much larger clone is one base off. This chain uses TRBV7-2 with TRBJ2-1, with TRBD2 matching over 8 bases. There are 15 residues in the CDR3. The junction had 9 bases not matched to a gene; V was cut back by 1 base and J by 10 bases. The germline gives CDR1 SGHTA, CDR2 FQGNSA. The CDR3 reads CASSLVTGLVYEQFF. As DNA, the CDR3 is TGTGCCAGCAGCTTAGTTACGGGACTAGTCTACGAGCAGTTCTTC. The full variable domain, rest sourced from reference TRBV7-2 and TRBJ2-1, is GAGVSQSPSNKVTEKGKDVELRCDPISGHTALYWYRQSLGQGLEFLIYFQGNSAPDKSGLPSDRFSAERTGGSVSTLTIQRTQQEDSAVYLCASSLVTGLVYEQFFGPGTRLTVL.

This clonotype was detected only a few times. This chain links TRBV24-1 with TRBJ2-1; 8 positions match TRBD1. Germline V gene lookup returns CDR1 KGHDR and CDR2 SFDVKD. The CDR3 is made up of 16 amino acids. With 3 bases clipped from V and 4 bases from J, the junction kept 7 bases outside the gene matches. CDR3 nucleotides: TGTGCCACCAGTGATCCAGGGGGCGAATCTTACAATGAGCAGTTCTTC. Translated, it gives CATSDPGGESYNEQFF.

This clonotype was seen many times. The chain combines TRBV11-3 with TRBJ2-1; D may be TRBD1 (6 bases). The CDR3 consists of 14 residues. V was clipped by 5 bases and J by 7 bases, with 15 bases between them. In germline, CDR1 is SGHNT, CDR2 YENEEA. The CDR3 protein is CASSRMDSQNEQFF. The CDR3 nucleotides read TGTGCCAGCAGCCGAATGGACAGTCAGAATGAGCAGTTCTTC.

Ten or more counts support this clonotype. The CDR3 spells CSATQRGNRGQGMFPGETQYF. CDR3 DNA: TGCAGTGCTACCCAACGGGGAAACCGCGGGCAGGGGATGTTTCCGGGAGAGACCCAGTACTTC. The rearrangement joins TRBV20-1 to TRBJ2-5; D might be TRBD1 (6 bases). V was shortened by 4 bases and J by 4 bases, with 37 bases between the two germline ends. The CDR3 length is 21 residues. Per the germline V gene, CDR1 is DFQATT and CDR2 is SNEGSKA (reference sequence).

The genes are TRBV7-8 and TRBJ2-1; 11 bases map to TRBD2. From germline, CDR1 is SGHVS and CDR2 FQNEAQ. V dropped 3 bases and J dropped 4; count of bases not matched to a gene: 5. The CDR3 has 16 residues. As DNA, the CDR3 is TGTGCCAGCAGCTTTAGACTAGCGGGGAGTTACAATGAGCAGTTCTTC. This encodes CASSFRLAGSYNEQFF.

This clonotype was counted many times. V usage is TRBV9 and J usage is TRBJ1-2; possible D gene TRBD1, 5 bases. V was cut by 0 bases and J by 1 base, with 10 bases left in between. CDR3 length: 15 residues. Germline V gene lookup returns CDR1 SGDLS and CDR2 YYNGEE. CDR3 DNA sequence: TGTGCCAGCAGCGTAGCTCCAGGGAATAACTATGGCTACACCTTC. It encodes CASSVAPGNNYGYTF.

The sample holds a few counts of this clonotype. The V and J genes are TRBV7-3 and TRBJ2-1; D possibly corresponds to TRBD2 (6 bases). The end of the DNA aligns better with TRBJ2-5, so the J call may be wrong. Germline assignment: CDR1 SGHTA and CDR2 FQGTGA. This CDR3 has 17 residues. The CDR3 coding sequence is TGTGCCAGCAGCTTAAGGGGTCTCGCCGGCGGGGAAGAGACCCAGTACTTC. Its translation is CASSLRGLAGGEETQYF.

This clonotype came up a few times. The genes are TRBV19 and TRBJ1-2, with 11 bases fitting TRBD1. V lost 3 bases and J lost 7; bases outside the gene matches: 4. CDR3 length: 14 amino acids. CDR1 and CDR2 from the germline V gene are LNHDA and SQIVND (reference sequence). CDR3 coding DNA: TGTGCCAGTAGTATGGGACAGGGGGGCGGTGGCTACACCTTC. Amino acid sequence: CASSMGQGGGGYTF.

The J gene is TRBJ2-2, the V gene TRBV7-9; 9 bases align to TRBD2. The CDR3 has 15 amino acids. V lost 3 bases to trimming and J lost 5 bases; unmatched junction nucleotides: 4. Germline CDR1 SEHNR, CDR2 FQNEAQ (reference sequence). This CDR3 reads CASSLALAGTGELFF. The CDR3 nucleotides are TGTGCCAGCAGCTTGGCCCTAGCGGGGACCGGGGAGCTGTTTTTT.

Concerning this clonotype: This sequence may be a read error, since a much larger clone differs from it by one base. The V gene is TRBV5-5, the J gene TRBJ2-1; tentatively, D is TRBD1 (6 bases). Germline CDR1 SGHKS, CDR2 YYEKEE (reference sequence). The CDR3 totals 15 residues. Trimming stripped 1 base from V and 5 bases from J, with 13 bases between. The CDR3 DNA follows: TGTGCCAGCAGCTTGACAGGGAGCAGGGACAATGAGCAGTTCTTC. Its protein is CASSLTGSRDNEQFF.

The table lists this clonotype with a few counts. The chain couples TRBV15 to TRBJ2-2; 7 bases line up with TRBD2. This CDR3 has 16 residues. The germline V gene encodes CDR1 LNHNV and CDR2 YYDKDF (reference sequence). With V trimmed by 0 bases and J by 5 bases, 6 bases remained unmatched. Here the CDR3 DNA reads TGTGCCACCAGCAGAGATCGAAAAGCGGGGACCGGGGAGCTGTTTTTT. It is translated as CATSRDRKAGTGELFF. Based on the CDR3 plus reference TRBV15 and TRBJ2-2, the full variable domain is DAMVIQNPRYQVTQFGKPVTLSCSQTLNHNVMYWYQQKSSQAPKLLFHYYDKDFNNEADTPDNFQSRRPNTSFCFLDIRSPGLGDTAMYLCATSRDRKAGTGELFFGEGSRLTVL.

This clonotype was observed a few times. This chain links TRBV5-1 with TRBJ1-3, with D unresolved. V was pared by 4 bases and J by 0 bases, with 8 bases between. CDR1 and CDR2 from the germline V gene are SGHRS and YFSETQ. The CDR3 is 14 residues long. The CDR3 bases are TGCGCCAGCAGCCCGGCAACCTCTGGAAACACCATATATTTT. It specifies CASSPATSGNTIYF.

This clonotype was seen more than once but under ten times. The chain links TRBV9 to TRBJ1-1, with 7 positions matching TRBD1. The CDR3 contains 15 residues. Trimming at V came to 3 bases and at J to 10 bases, leaving 15 bases not matched to a gene. Germline CDR1 and CDR2: SGDLS and YYNGEE. The CDR3 loop is CASSALGGGGEGAFF. CDR3 nucleotide sequence: TGTGCCAGCAGCGCCCTGGGGGGAGGGGGCGAGGGAGCTTTCTTT.

In this sample, this clonotype turned up many times. This chain links TRBV12-3 or TRBV12-4 with TRBJ1-5, with D perhaps TRBD1 (5 bases). Between the trimmed V and J ends, which lost 2 bases and 4 bases, there was a span of 18 bases. This CDR3 comprises 17 residues. Written as DNA, the CDR3 is TGTGCCAGCAGTTTATGGACGGGGGGACGGACAAATCAGCCCCAGCATTTT. It translates to CASSLWTGGRTNQPQHF.

This clonotype has ten or more counts. The chain uses TRBV2 and TRBJ1-6; D not resolved. Germline V gene sequence: CDR1 SNHLY, CDR2 FYNNEI. The CDR3 loop spans 15 amino acids. The ends were cut back, 7 bases at V and 0 bases at J, with 10 bases in the middle. The CDR3 sequence is CASNLISSYNSPLHF. The CDR3 bases are TGTGCCAGCAATCTGATAAGCTCCTATAATTCACCCCTCCACTTT.

This clonotype was observed a handful of times. The chain carries TRBV6-2 or TRBV6-3 and TRBJ1-6, with D hard to call. Germline V gene sequence: CDR1 MNHEY, CDR2 SVGEGT. The CDR3 contains 13 residues. The V gene lost 5 bases and the J gene lost 7 bases, with 9 bases spanning the gap. CDR3 amino acids: CASSEERNSPLHF. CDR3 sequence (DNA): TGTGCCAGCAGTGAAGAGAGGAATTCACCCCTCCACTTT.